One and the same sample provided the 10 T cell receptor beta chains below, sequenced in a study of T cells after yellow fever vaccination. TCRdb passed the 5' RACE reads through MiXCR, listing each CDR3 protein once. The sample lists around 110,000 distinct CDR3 sequences; more than 7.5% were seen once. The input for sequencing was CD8+ T cells sorted from PBMCs, taken 45 days after the yellow fever booster vaccination. Every receptor here comes from a man aged 25-45 years who received the YFV17D yellow fever vaccine.

This clonotype was recorded a few times. The rearrangement uses TRBV27 and TRBJ2-1; no definite D call. V lost 2 bases and J lost 7, with 12 bases in between. The CDR3 is 14 residues long. Germline V gene data show CDR1 as MNHEY and CDR2 as SMNVEV (reference sequence). The CDR3 coding sequence is TGTGCCAGCAGTTTAGCGGACGAGGTGAATGAGCAGTTCTTC. Translation: CASSLADEVNEQFF.

This chain joins TRBV25-1 and TRBJ2-3; 8 nucleotides match TRBD2. Germline CDR1 and CDR2: MGHDK and SYGVNS. The CDR3 totals 15 residues. The V segment lost 4 bases and the J segment 0 bases; nucleotides outside the gene matches: 3. The CDR3 is CASSVLADSTDTQYF. DNA for the CDR3: TGTGCCAGCAGTGTACTAGCGGATAGCACAGATACGCAGTATTTT.

This clonotype was observed a few times. This rearrangement joins TRBV20-1 to TRBJ2-7; D is undetermined. Germline V gene data show CDR1 as DFQATT and CDR2 as SNEGSKA (reference sequence). This CDR3 is built from 13 residues. Trimming left V 0 bases short and J 3 bases short, with 9 bases between. This CDR3 reads CSARDVRDYEQYF. CDR3 coding DNA: TGCAGTGCTAGAGATGTAAGAGACTACGAGCAGTACTTC.

A remark on this clonotype: This may stem from a read error, because a much larger clone lies one nucleotide away. This chain joins TRBV15 and TRBJ1-1; 7 nucleotides line up with TRBD1. V gave up 0 bases and J gave up 5 bases; unmatched junction bases: 9. CDR1 and CDR2 (germline): LNHNV, YYDKDF (reference sequence). The CDR3 sequence is 16 residues long. This chain's CDR3 is CATSRDLVTGKTEAFF. CDR3 nucleotide sequence: TGTGCCACCAGCAGAGATCTTGTGACAGGGAAAACTGAAGCTTTCTTT. Full variable domain (rest looked up from reference TRBV15 and TRBJ1-1): DAMVIQNPRYQVTQFGKPVTLSCSQTLNHNVMYWYQQKSSQAPKLLFHYYDKDFNNEADTPDNFQSRRPNTSFCFLDIRSPGLGDTAMYLCATSRDLVTGKTEAFFGQGTRLTVV.

Ten or more counts support this clonotype. The chain joins TRBV7-8 to TRBJ1-1, with no clear D. Per germline, CDR1 SGHVS and CDR2 FQNEAQ. This CDR3 has 12 amino acids. V shed 3 bases and J shed 5 bases, with 7 bases lying between them. CDR3 region: CASSFTETEAFF. CDR3 bases: TGTGCCAGCAGCTTCACAGAAACTGAAGCTTTCTTT.

This clonotype was detected many times. The chain employs TRBV28 and TRBJ2-3; either TRBD1 or TRBD2 may fit D (7 bases each). Germline V gives CDR1 MDHEN, CDR2 SYDVKM. The germline V and J ends were trimmed by 7 bases and 5 bases, with 19 bases remaining between them. The CDR3 has 15 residues. The CDR3 spells CASTAAGGGQDTQYF. CDR3 bases: TGTGCCAGCACCGCAGCAGGGGGGGGGCAAGATACGCAGTATTTT.

This clonotype was counted at least ten times. The chain carries TRBV9 and TRBJ2-5; tentatively, D is TRBD1 (6 bases). Germline V gene data show CDR1 as SGDLS and CDR2 as YYNGEE. Trimming shortened V by 3 bases and J by 1 base, and 10 bases separated the two germline ends. This CDR3 is 14 amino acids long. The CDR3: CASSGGQIQETQYF. In DNA, the CDR3 is TGTGCCAGCAGCGGCGGACAGATCCAAGAGACCCAGTACTTC.

In this sample, this clonotype turned up many times. The J gene is TRBJ2-1, the V gene TRBV24-1; 8 nucleotides match TRBD1. The V segment lost 2 bases and the J segment 8 bases; nucleotides outside the gene matches: 4. The CDR3 loop spans 14 amino acids. The germline gives CDR1 KGHDR, CDR2 SFDVKD. As DNA, the CDR3 is TGTGCCACCAGTGATTCGACAGGGGTTCATGAGCAGTTCTTC. It is translated as CATSDSTGVHEQFF.

This clonotype was recorded many times. The rearrangement uses TRBV10-3 and TRBJ2-7; D is unresolved. This CDR3 contains 13 residues. Looked up from germline, CDR1 is ENHRY and CDR2 is SYGVKD. The germline V and J ends were trimmed by 5 bases and 1 base, with 9 bases remaining between them. The CDR3 loop is CAISLDSSYEQYF. In DNA, the CDR3 is TGTGCCATCAGTCTTGATTCGTCCTACGAGCAGTACTTC.

This clonotype is a singleton in its sample. Since a much larger clone is just one base distant, this may be a read error. This rearrangement joins TRBV7-9 to TRBJ2-7, with D perhaps matching TRBD1 or TRBD2 (7 bases each). The CDR3 has 16 amino acids. The V and J ends lost 7 bases and 6 bases respectively, with 25 bases between them. Germline CDR1 is SEHNR and CDR2 is FQNEAQ (reference sequence). CDR3 loop: CASTNRGGGDYSEQYF. CDR3 DNA sequence: TGTGCCAGCACCAATAGGGGAGGGGGCGATTACTCCGAGCAGTACTTC.